This paragraph reports one T cell receptor (beta chain). No antigen is known for it. A junction boundary mismatches the germline segment, possibly from a read error. The sample belongs to a study of T cell responses to AZD1222 COVID-19 vaccine. Germline V lookup: CDR1 MDHEN, CDR2 SYDVKM. This CDR3 spans 14 amino acids. Data came from immunoSEQ multiplex PCR; TCRdb stores just in-frame clones and leaves some out. This sample yields about 140,000 clones, of which 92% are seen a single time; less than 9.5% belongs to the top ten. Study-level results: Two doses of AZD1222 preceded a rise in Spike-specific TCR breadth and depth. Possibly, clonal diversity was underestimated; donors were largely white British and included more females.

This TCR came from an adult who received the AZD1222 COVID-19 vaccine. This sample comprised peripheral blood, obtained 28 days after the second AZD1222 dose. The rearrangement links TRBV28 to TRBJ1-2, with D maybe TRBD1 (5 bases). This chain's CDR3 is CAGRTTGTQYGYTF. CDR3 sequence (DNA): TGTGCCGGCAGAACCACCGGGACCCAGTATGGCTACACCTTC.